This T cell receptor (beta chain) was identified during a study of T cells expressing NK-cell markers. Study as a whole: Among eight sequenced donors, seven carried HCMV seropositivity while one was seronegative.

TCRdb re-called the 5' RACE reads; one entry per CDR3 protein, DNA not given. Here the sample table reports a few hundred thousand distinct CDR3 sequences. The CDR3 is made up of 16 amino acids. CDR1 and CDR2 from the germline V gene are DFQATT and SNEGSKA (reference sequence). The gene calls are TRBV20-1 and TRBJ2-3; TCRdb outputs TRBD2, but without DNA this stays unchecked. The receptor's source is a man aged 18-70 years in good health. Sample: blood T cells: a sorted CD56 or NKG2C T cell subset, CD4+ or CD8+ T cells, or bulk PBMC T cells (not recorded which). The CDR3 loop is CSARGTLAGHTDTQYF.